This T cell receptor (beta chain) comes out of a study of regulatory T cells in long-lasting Graves disease. Overall study results and limits: Persistent patients shared 2,741 public clonotypes among themselves. Newly diagnosed patients shared fewer, at roughly 1,000.

Arm-PCR with iRepertoire HTBI primers amplified the CDR3 regions for these TCR beta libraries. MiXCR was run by TCRdb on the multiplex PCR reads, yielding one entry per CDR3 protein. The table includes 390,000 or so distinct CDR3 sequences, about an eighth detected once. Regarding time point: newly diagnosed GD, antithyroid drugs for less than 3 months. RNA from PBMCs was the source of the TCR library. Patients with Graves' disease were diagnosed by American Thyroid Association guidelines. Trimming shortened V by 5 bases and J by 10 bases, and 6 bases separated the two germline ends. This CDR3 region has 10 residues. Germline CDR1 and CDR2: GTSNPN and SVGIG (reference sequence). This clonotype was counted many times. Its antigen remains unidentified. In addition, the sample was reused for a study of T cells in Graves' hyperthyroidism and ophthalmopathy. In that study: An initial round of RT-PCR targeting the TCR CDR3 relied on the HTBI primer set.

The sequence derives from a woman aged 18-29 years with Graves disease. The material sequenced was peripheral blood mononuclear cells (PBMCs), taken at new diagnosis, from a patient treated with antithyroid drugs. V and J are TRBV30 and TRBJ1-6; unclear D gene. This CDR3 reads CAWGESPLHF. CDR3 bases: TGTGCCTGGGGTGAGTCACCCCTCCACTTT.